This T cell receptor (beta chain) was profiled in a study of monozygotic twins with inflammatory bowel disease. cDNA for each sample came from eight separate reactions. Molecular identifiers with 6-nucleotide sample barcodes were added during cDNA synthesis via template switching. TCRdb re-called the 5' RACE reads; every CDR3 protein appears as one record, without DNA. This sample's clone table lists about 130,000 distinct CDR3 sequences. On this clonotype itself: The antigen remains undetermined.

Findings and limits, study-wide: A single strong IBD-associated signal or clonotype was not supported by the findings. Patient-to-patient differences in immunosuppressive treatment may have added variability to the repertoires.

The CDR3 consists of 16 residues. In germline, CDR1 is DFQATT, CDR2 SNEGSKA (reference sequence). Input material: blood. The J gene is TRBJ2-3, the V gene TRBV20-1. This clonotype originated in a human donor with ulcerative colitis or Crohn's disease, or a healthy co-twin of an affected twin (not recorded which). This CDR3 is CSAKDLGRVSTDTQYF.